A single sample gave rise to the 16 T cell receptor beta chains below, sequenced in a study of cytomegalovirus exposure and HLA in healthy donors. The PCR used 60 Vbeta and 13 Jbeta primers. The table came from immunoSEQ multiplex PCR; TCRdb's copy has only in-frame clones and leaves some out. The repertoire holds approximately 90,000 clones, with roughly 80% as singletons. The source material was PBMCs. Source of these receptors: a man aged 35-49 years in good health and CMV-seronegative.

This clone turned up a few times. The V and J genes are TRBV5-1 and TRBJ1-2, with a possible D match to TRBD1 (5 bases). In germline, CDR1 is SGHRS, CDR2 YFSETQ. The V end was cut by 3 bases, the J end by 6 bases, with 6 bases between. There are 11 residues in the CDR3. Here the CDR3 reads CASSWGHGYTF. CDR3 in DNA: TGCGCCAGCAGCTGGGGCCATGGCTACACCTTC.

The chain uses TRBV6-6 and TRBJ1-1; 7 bases align to TRBD1. This CDR3 is built from 14 residues. Germline V gene sequence: CDR1 MNHNY, CDR2 SVGAGI (reference sequence). V was clipped by 6 bases and J by 4 bases; unmatched bases: 8. CDR3 coding DNA: TGTGCCAGCAGCAACAGGGGACCCGGCACTGAAGCTTTCTTT. Its translation: CASSNRGPGTEAFF.

J is TRBJ2-5 and V is TRBV5-8, with a tentative D call TRBD1 (6 bases). There are 13 residues in the CDR3. The V end was cut by 4 bases, the J end by 7 bases, with 14 bases between. Germline assignment: CDR1 SGHTS and CDR2 YDEGEE. The CDR3 bases are TGTGCCAGCAGCGCCAACAGGGACGGGACCCAGTACTTC. It encodes CASSANRDGTQYF.

The chain uses TRBV2 and TRBJ1-6; D call uncertain. The V end was cut by 3 bases, the J end by 9 bases, with 15 bases between. In germline, CDR1 is SNHLY, CDR2 FYNNEI. The CDR3 is made up of 15 amino acids. The CDR3 loop is CASSDPTEGLSPLHF. The DNA for the CDR3 is TGTGCCAGCAGTGACCCCACCGAGGGCCTTTCACCCCTCCACTTT.

The CDR3 DNA reads as TGTGCCAGCAGTTACAATAGCGGGGGGCGCACCGGGGAGCTGTTTTTT. Its translation is CASSYNSGGRTGELFF. The chain joins TRBV6-5 to TRBJ2-2; 10 bases map to TRBD2. The germline CDR1 and CDR2 sequences are MNHEY and SVGAGI. V shed 2 bases and J 4 bases; nucleotides not matched to a gene: 4. The CDR3 spans 16 residues.

About this clone itself: A read error may explain this, as a much larger clone is one base away. The chain joins TRBV7-9 to TRBJ1-1; D is undetermined. V was cut by 4 bases and J by 2 bases, with 8 bases left in between. This CDR3 is 13 amino acids long. The germline V gene has CDR1 SEHNR and CDR2 FQNEAQ (reference sequence). The CDR3 DNA follows: TGTGCCAGCAGCTCCTCAGTTAACACTGAAGCTTTCTTT. This encodes CASSSSVNTEAFF.

The chain uses TRBV29-1 and TRBJ2-7, with 8 bases that match TRBD2. The CDR3 sequence is 11 residues long. Trimming removed 4 bases from V and 5 bases from J; junction bases left unmatched: 1. In germline, CDR1 is SQVTM, CDR2 ANQGSEA. CDR3 nucleotide sequence: TGCAGCGTTGCGGGGGGGGACGAGCAGTACTTC. It yields the protein CSVAGGDEQYF.

CDR3 loop: CASSPPNRNTNTGELFF. DNA for the CDR3: TGTGCCAGCTCACCACCGAACAGAAATACGAACACCGGGGAGCTGTTTTTT. This chain joins TRBV18 and TRBJ2-2; D ambiguous. Germline V lookup: CDR1 KGHSH, CDR2 LQKENI. The CDR3 loop spans 17 amino acids. Trimming took 0 bases from V and 0 from J, leaving 11 bases between them. Drawing the rest from reference TRBV18 and TRBJ2-2, the complete variable domain is NAGVMQNPRHLVRRRGQEARLRCSPMKGHSHVYWYRQLPEEGLKFMVYLQKENIIDESGMPKERFSAEFPKEGPSILRIQQVVRGDSAAYFCASSPPNRNTNTGELFFGEGSRLTVL.

This chain uses TRBV2 with TRBJ1-3; TRBD1 might be the D (5 bases). V gave up 4 bases and J gave up 0 bases, with 7 bases separating them. CDR1 and CDR2 (germline): SNHLY, FYNNEI. This CDR3 has 14 amino acids. The CDR3 DNA sequence: TGTGCCAGCAGTGTGGGGGGCTCTGGAAACACCATATATTTT. Its protein is CASSVGGSGNTIYF.

V usage is TRBV25-1 and J usage is TRBJ1-4, with D unclear. Trimming took off 5 bases at V and 7 bases at J, with 17 bases between the two ends. CDR1 is MGHDK and CDR2 is SYGVNS in the germline V gene. The CDR3 runs 15 residues. DNA of the CDR3: TGTGCCAGCAGTCCCACGGACTCCTCCGGTGAAAAACTGTTTTTT. Amino acids: CASSPTDSSGEKLFF.

The chain couples TRBV7-3 to TRBJ2-7, with a possible D match to TRBD2 (6 bases). The CDR3 consists of 15 residues. The V and J ends lost 3 bases and 0 bases respectively, with 12 bases between them. Germline CDR1 and CDR2: SGHTA and FQGTGA. CDR3 region: CASSLEGGHSYEQYF. CDR3 nucleotides: TGTGCCAGCAGCTTGGAGGGAGGCCACTCCTACGAGCAGTACTTC.

The chain couples TRBV30 to TRBJ2-1; D not certain. The CDR3 is 12 amino acids. Germline V gives CDR1 GTSNPN, CDR2 SVGIG (reference sequence). V lost 2 bases to trimming and J lost 5 bases, with 7 bases between them. CDR3 amino acids: CAWSPRDNEQFF. Here the CDR3 DNA reads TGTGCCTGGAGTCCTCGGGACAATGAGCAGTTCTTC.

The CDR3 sequence is CASSTRGTHYEQYF. CDR3 in DNA: TGTGCCAGCAGCACGCGGGGGACGCACTACGAGCAGTACTTC. V gene TRBV2 combines with J gene TRBJ2-7, with 7 bases matching TRBD2. J lost 3 bases, V lost 6 bases, and 8 bases had no gene match. The V gene's germline CDR1 is SNHLY and CDR2 FYNNEI. This CDR3 is built from 14 residues.

The gene calls are TRBV5-1 and TRBJ2-7, with TRBD1 as a possible D gene (6 bases). The CDR3 loop spans 14 amino acids. CDR1 and CDR2 from the germline V gene are SGHRS and YFSETQ. Trimming removed 4 bases at V and 4 bases at J, with 15 bases between. CDR3 protein: CASSLPGAVYEQYF. The DNA of the CDR3 is TGCGCCAGCAGCCTACCAGGGGCAGTGTACGAGCAGTACTTC.

The V and J genes are TRBV27 and TRBJ2-1; 13 nucleotides align to TRBD2. The CDR3 is 14 residues long. Losses at the gene ends were 7 bases for V and 10 bases for J; bases not matched to a gene: 7. The V gene's germline CDR1 is MNHEY and CDR2 SMNVEV (reference sequence). The CDR3 DNA sequence: TGTGCCAGCACCGGACTAGCGGGAGCTAGGGAGCAGTTCTTC. It specifies CASTGLAGAREQFF.

The V gene is TRBV6-1, the J gene TRBJ1-6; D is perhaps TRBD1 (6 bases). The CDR3 runs to 12 residues. The V end lost 5 bases, the J end lost 7 bases, and 6 bases lay between the germline ends. Looked up from germline, CDR1 is MNHNS and CDR2 is SASEGT. This CDR3 is CASSTGNSPLHF. The DNA of the CDR3 is TGTGCCAGCAGTACAGGGAATTCACCCCTCCACTTT.